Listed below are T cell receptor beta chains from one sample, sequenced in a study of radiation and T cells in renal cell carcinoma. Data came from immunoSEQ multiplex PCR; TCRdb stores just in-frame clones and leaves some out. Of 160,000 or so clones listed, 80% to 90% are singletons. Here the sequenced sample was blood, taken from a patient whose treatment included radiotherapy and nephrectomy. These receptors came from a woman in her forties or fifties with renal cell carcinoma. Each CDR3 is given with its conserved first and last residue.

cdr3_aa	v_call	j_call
CSAFDENGYTF	TRBV20-1	TRBJ1-2
CASSSSGNYGYTF	TRBV6-1	TRBJ1-2
CASSQDLLRTGELFF	TRBV4-1	TRBJ2-2
CAWSGQINTEAFF	TRBV30	TRBJ1-1
CASSLRVGSSDGDLTF	TRBV5-1	TRBJ2-6
CATGITGGYGYTF	TRBV6-6	TRBJ1-2
CASSADRDEKLFF	TRBV9	TRBJ1-4
CASSPRSGSNQPQHF	TRBV6-1	TRBJ1-5
CASSSPLTSGGPQETQYF	TRBV5-6	TRBJ2-5
CASSQATGKLSYNSPLHF	TRBV4-1	TRBJ1-6
CASSTRQGSSYGYTF	TRBV6-6	TRBJ1-2
CASSGTANEKLFF	TRBV6-6	TRBJ1-4
CSGKGGSEKLFF	TRBV29-1	TRBJ1-4
CASSFSTGMNTEAFF	TRBV11-2	TRBJ1-1
CASSIQPPGNQPQHF	TRBV19	TRBJ1-5
CAIRETSGGEQETQYF	TRBV10-3	TRBJ2-5
CASSLGANREEQYF	TRBV5-8	TRBJ2-7
CASSIFSGGEQYF	TRBV2	TRBJ2-7
CASSQEGTGTYEQYF	TRBV4-1	TRBJ2-7
CASSQDTPYNSPLHF	TRBV14	TRBJ1-6
CASSLDYTGELFF	TRBV7-6	TRBJ2-2
CASSDSGDTDTQYF	TRBV6-1	TRBJ2-3
CASSVEGGGNTEAFF	TRBV9	TRBJ1-1